Sequencing of this T cell receptor (beta chain) was carried out in a study of T cells after yellow fever vaccination. CDR3 length: 13 residues. V was trimmed by 3 bases and J by 7 bases, leaving 7 bases between them. Looked up from germline, CDR1 is LGHDT and CDR2 is YNNKEL (reference sequence). TCRdb reprocessed the 5' RACE reads via MiXCR and lists one record per CDR3 protein. The table lists some 340,000 distinct CDR3 sequences, about 4% of them singletons. This sequence originates from a man in his late teens or twenties who received the YFV17D yellow fever vaccine. The rearrangement links TRBV3-1 to TRBJ1-6; D is unclear. The sequenced sample was PBMCs, obtained 5 days after the yellow fever booster vaccination. As DNA, the CDR3 is TGTGCCAGCAGCCACAACTCCAATTCACCCCTCCACTTT. Translation gives CASSHNSNSPLHF.